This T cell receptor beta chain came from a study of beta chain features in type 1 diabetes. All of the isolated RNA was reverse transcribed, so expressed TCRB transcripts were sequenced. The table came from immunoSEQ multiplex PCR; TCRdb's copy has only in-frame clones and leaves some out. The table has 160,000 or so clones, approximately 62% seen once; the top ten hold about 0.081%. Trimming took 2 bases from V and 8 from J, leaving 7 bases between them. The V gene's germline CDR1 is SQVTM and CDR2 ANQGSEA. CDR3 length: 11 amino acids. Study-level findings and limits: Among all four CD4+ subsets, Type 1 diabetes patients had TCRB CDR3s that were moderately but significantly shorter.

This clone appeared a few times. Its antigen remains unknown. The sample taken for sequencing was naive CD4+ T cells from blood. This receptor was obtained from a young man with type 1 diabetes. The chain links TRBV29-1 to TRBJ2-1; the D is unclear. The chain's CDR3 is CSVERNDEQFF. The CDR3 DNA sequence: TGCAGCGTTGAAAGGAACGATGAGCAGTTCTTC.